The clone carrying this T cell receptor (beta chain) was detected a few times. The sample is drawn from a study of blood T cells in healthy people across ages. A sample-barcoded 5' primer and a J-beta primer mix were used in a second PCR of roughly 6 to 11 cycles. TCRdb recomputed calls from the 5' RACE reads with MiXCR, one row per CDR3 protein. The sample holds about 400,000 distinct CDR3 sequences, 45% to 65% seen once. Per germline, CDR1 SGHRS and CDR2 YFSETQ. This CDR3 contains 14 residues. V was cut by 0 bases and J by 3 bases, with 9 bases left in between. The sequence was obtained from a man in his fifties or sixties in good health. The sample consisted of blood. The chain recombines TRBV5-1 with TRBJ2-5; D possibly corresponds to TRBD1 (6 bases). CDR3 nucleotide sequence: TGCGCCAGCAGCTTGGGGGGGCCGGAAGAGACCCAGTACTTC. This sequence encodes CASSLGGPEETQYF.